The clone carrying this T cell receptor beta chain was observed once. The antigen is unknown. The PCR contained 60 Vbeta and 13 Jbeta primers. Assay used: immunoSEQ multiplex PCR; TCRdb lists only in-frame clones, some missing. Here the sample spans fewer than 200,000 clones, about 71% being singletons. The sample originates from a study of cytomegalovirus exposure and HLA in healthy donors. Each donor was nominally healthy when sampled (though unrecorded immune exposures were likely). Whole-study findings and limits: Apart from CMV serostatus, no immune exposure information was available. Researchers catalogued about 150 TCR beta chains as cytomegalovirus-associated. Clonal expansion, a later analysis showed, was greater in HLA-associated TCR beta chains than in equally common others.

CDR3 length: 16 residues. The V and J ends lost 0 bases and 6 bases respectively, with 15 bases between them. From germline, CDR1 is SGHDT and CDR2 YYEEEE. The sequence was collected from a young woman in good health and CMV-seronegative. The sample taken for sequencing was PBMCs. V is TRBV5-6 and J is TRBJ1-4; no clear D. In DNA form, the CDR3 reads TGTGCCAGCAGCTTGGTTCGTACAGATGGATATGAAAAACTGTTTTTT. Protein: CASSLVRTDGYEKLFF.